The 11 T cell receptor beta chains below all came from one sample that was sequenced in a study of cytomegalovirus exposure and HLA in healthy donors. The PCR ran on 60 Vbeta and 13 Jbeta primers. Produced via immunoSEQ multiplex PCR; TCRdb's table is partial and in-frame only. Of 120,000 to 150,000 clones listed, 73% are singletons. Input material: PBMCs. The receptors originated from a woman between 18 and 29 years old in good health and CMV-seronegative.

V is TRBV7-9 and J is TRBJ1-1; D call uncertain. There are 11 residues in the CDR3. CDR1 and CDR2 from the germline V gene are SEHNR and FQNEAQ (reference sequence). Trimming cost V 5 bases and J 8 bases, with 9 bases left between them. The CDR3 sequence: CASSPYEEAFF. For the CDR3, the DNA is TGTGCCAGCAGCCCCTACGAGGAAGCTTTCTTT. The variable domain in full, completed from reference TRBV7-9 and TRBJ1-1, reads DTGVSQNPRHKITKRGQNVTFRCDPISEHNRLYWYRQTLGQGPEFLTYFQNEAQLEKSRLLSDRFSAERPKGSFSTLEIQRTEQGDSAMYLCASSPYEEAFFGQGTRLTVV.

As regards this clone: Other nucleotide sequences from this sample produce the same CDR3. The chain joins TRBV28 to TRBJ1-2, with D unresolved. Germline V gene data show CDR1 as MDHEN and CDR2 as SYDVKM. V was cut by 2 bases and J by 2 bases, with 6 bases left in between. The CDR3 sequence is 13 residues long. The CDR3 region is CASSLGGNYGYTF. The CDR3 DNA follows: TGTGCCAGCAGTTTAGGAGGGAACTATGGCTACACCTTC.

This rearrangement joins TRBV11-2 to TRBJ2-1; D unclear. The CDR3 consists of 13 residues. The germline V gene encodes CDR1 SGHAT and CDR2 FQNNGV. Trimming stripped 1 base from V and 5 bases from J, with 6 bases between. CDR3 coding DNA: TGTGCCAGCAGCTTAGTCCCTAACAATGAGCAGTTCTTC. Protein: CASSLVPNNEQFF.

The chain carries TRBV10-3 and TRBJ1-5; TRBD1 aligns across 10 bases. The CDR3 loop spans 13 amino acids. V shed 10 bases, J shed 7 bases, and the junction held 7 bases outside the gene matches. CDR1 and CDR2 from the germline V gene are ENHRY and SYGVKD. CDR3 residues: CATGQGEIQPQHF. CDR3 bases: TGTGCCACCGGACAGGGGGAAATCCAGCCCCAGCATTTT.

A single count supports this clone. The chain has TRBV7-6 and TRBJ2-3; D is possibly TRBD1 (6 bases). Trimming removed 3 bases from V and 3 bases from J, with 10 bases in between. The CDR3 spans 14 residues. The germline CDR1 and CDR2 sequences are SGHVS and FNYEAQ. CDR3 bases: TGTGCCAGCAGCTTCGGGCAGGGGACAGATACGCAGTATTTT. It codes for CASSFGQGTDTQYF.

The DNA of the CDR3 is TGTGCCAGCAGCTCCCAGTTTCCATCCGGGACAGGCAATGGCTACACCTTC. Its protein is CASSSQFPSGTGNGYTF. The chain has TRBV5-4 and TRBJ1-2, with 8 positions matching TRBD1. The V and J ends lost 3 bases and 6 bases, in that order; junction bases with no gene match: 16. Germline V lookup: CDR1 SGHNT, CDR2 YYREEE (reference sequence). This CDR3 is built from 17 residues.

This chain joins TRBV7-8 and TRBJ1-2, with TRBD1 identical over 7 bases. The CDR3 is 15 amino acids. Germline loops: CDR1 SGHVS, CDR2 FQNEAQ. The trim removed 4 bases at V and 3 bases at J, leaving 8 bases unmatched. In nucleotides, the CDR3 is TGTGCCAGCAGCTCAGGACAGGTGGGCGACTATGGCTACACCTTC. The encoded protein is CASSSGQVGDYGYTF. The full variable domain, completed using reference TRBV7-8 and TRBJ1-2, is GAGVSQSPRYKVAKRGQDVALRCDPISGHVSLFWYQQALGQGPEFLTYFQNEAQLDKSGLPSDRFFAERPEGSVSTLKIQRTQQEDSAVYLCASSSGQVGDYGYTFGSGTRLTVV.

V usage is TRBV28 and J usage is TRBJ1-3, with 8 positions matching TRBD1. CDR3 length: 14 amino acids. Losses at the gene ends were 4 bases for V and 8 bases for J; bases not matched to a gene: 7. CDR1 MDHEN and CDR2 SYDVKM come from the germline V gene. The CDR3 loop reads CASSSADREYTIYF. The CDR3 DNA reads as TGTGCCAGCAGTTCCGCGGACAGGGAGTACACCATATATTTT. Filled out from reference TRBV28 and TRBJ1-3, the complete variable domain reads DVKVTQSSRYLVKRTGEKVFLECVQDMDHENMFWYRQDPGLGLRLIYFSYDVKMKEKGDIPEGYSVSREKKERFSLILESASTNQTSMYLCASSSADREYTIYFGEGSWLTVV.

This clone was counted between two and nine times. This sequence joins TRBV4-1 and TRBJ1-2; D might be TRBD1 (5 bases). The CDR3 sequence is 13 residues long. Trimming pared 4 bases from V and 5 bases from J, leaving 11 bases between. Germline V gene sequence: CDR1 MGHRA, CDR2 YSYEKL. CDR3 protein: CASSPHGGYGYTF. The CDR3, as DNA: TGCGCCAGCAGCCCCCACGGGGGGTATGGCTACACCTTC.

V usage is TRBV7-9 and J usage is TRBJ2-2; TRBD1 might be the D (6 bases). Germline CDR1 reads SEHNR; CDR2 reads FQNEAQ (reference sequence). The CDR3 covers 13 residues. The V end lost 7 bases, the J end lost 5 bases, and 11 bases lay between the germline ends. The CDR3 reads CASMDRNTGELFF. CDR3 nucleotide sequence: TGTGCCAGCATGGACAGAAATACCGGGGAGCTGTTTTTT.

The V call is TRBV6-5, the J call TRBJ2-1; weak D call: TRBD2 (6 bases). The CDR3 runs to 15 residues. Per germline, CDR1 MNHEY and CDR2 SVGAGI. Between the trimmed V and J ends, which lost 6 bases and 3 bases, there was a span of 15 bases. The CDR3 loop reads CASSLMLANYNEQFF. CDR3 bases: TGTGCCAGCAGCCTAATGCTAGCGAACTACAATGAGCAGTTCTTC.